Each of the 16 T cell receptor beta chains below was sequenced from the same sample in a study of T cell repertoires in cytomegalovirus infection. TCRdb recomputed calls from the reads with MiXCR, one row per CDR3 protein. The profile covers some 600,000 distinct CDR3 sequences, with roughly 24% appearing a single time and around 8% taken by the ten largest. Sample: CD8+ T cells from PBMCs. The source of these receptors is a human donor in good health (CMV status not recorded). Some clones in this sample may be carry-over from other donors' samples.

This chain uses TRBV7-9 with TRBJ2-7; D might be TRBD2 (6 bases). CDR3 length: 15 amino acids. V lost 5 bases, J lost 1 base, and 15 bases lay in between. Per germline, CDR1 SEHNR and CDR2 FQNEAQ (reference sequence). The CDR3 loop is CASSRGVSQSYEQYV. Here the CDR3 DNA reads TGTGCCAGCAGCCGCGGGGTGAGCCAATCCTACGAGCAGTACGTC.

This clonotype was picked up many times. This rearrangement joins TRBV5-5 to TRBJ2-1, with 7 bases fitting TRBD2. Germline assignment: CDR1 SGHKS and CDR2 YYEKEE (reference sequence). The CDR3 runs 16 residues. Trimming at V came to 0 bases and at J to 6 bases, leaving 9 bases not matched to a gene. CDR3: CASSLGRSGGINEQFF. The CDR3 coding sequence is TGTGCCAGCAGCTTGGGGAGGTCGGGGGGAATCAATGAGCAGTTCTTC.

Notes on this clonotype: Compared with germline, one end of the junction differs, possibly owing to a read error. V and J are TRBV6-6 and TRBJ1-5, with 12 bases that match TRBD1. The CDR3 is 19 amino acids. CDR1 MNHNY and CDR2 SVGAGI come from the germline V gene (reference sequence). CDR3: CANSYEPGQGAPSNQPQHF. The CDR3 nucleotides read TGTGCCAACAGTTACGAACCGGGACAGGGGGCACCTAGCAATCAGCCCCAGCATTTT.

This clonotype appeared a few times. Here the CDR3 reads CASNPLAGGRETQYF. CDR3 nucleotides: TGTGCCAGCAACCCTCTAGCGGGGGGGCGGGAGACCCAGTACTTC. The chain uses TRBV28 and TRBJ2-5; 12 nucleotides line up with TRBD2. This CDR3 region has 15 residues. The V segment lost 7 bases and the J segment 5 bases; nucleotides outside the gene matches: 8. The V gene's germline CDR1 is MDHEN and CDR2 SYDVKM.

The chain links TRBV4-1 to TRBJ1-1; 9 positions match TRBD1. The CDR3 covers 17 residues. Germline CDR1 is MGHRA and CDR2 is YSYEKL. Germline trimming cut 0 bases from V and 1 base from J; bases unmatched to any gene: 6. CDR3 in DNA: TGCGCCAGCAGCCAAGATTTTAGGGGACAGGGGAACACTGAAGCTTTCTTT. Protein sequence: CASSQDFRGQGNTEAFF.

Ten or more counts support this clonotype. The gene calls are TRBV7-2 and TRBJ1-1, with D possibly being TRBD1 (5 bases). V was clipped by 5 bases and J by 4 bases, with 14 bases between them. This CDR3 spans 14 amino acids. Germline CDR1 SGHTA, CDR2 FQGNSA. This chain's CDR3 is CASSPFRQTTEAFF. CDR3 coding DNA: TGTGCCAGCAGCCCCTTTCGACAGACCACTGAAGCTTTCTTT. The variable domain in full, completed from reference TRBV7-2 and TRBJ1-1, reads GAGVSQSPSNKVTEKGKDVELRCDPISGHTALYWYRQSLGQGLEFLIYFQGNSAPDKSGLPSDRFSAERTGGSVSTLTIQRTQQEDSAVYLCASSPFRQTTEAFFGQGTRLTVV.

This clonotype was recorded at least ten times. CDR3 residues: CASSYSAGGNEQFF. The CDR3 DNA follows: TGTGCCAGCAGTTACTCAGCGGGGGGGAATGAGCAGTTCTTC. V usage is TRBV6-6 and J usage is TRBJ2-1; 10 bases line up with TRBD2. CDR3 length equals 14 residues. The germline V gene has CDR1 MNHNY and CDR2 SVGAGI (reference sequence). Germline trimming cut 0 bases from V and 7 bases from J; bases unmatched to any gene: 0.

This clonotype showed up many times. The rearrangement joins TRBV7-6 to TRBJ2-3; D unresolved. V was cut by 3 bases and J by 0 bases, with 13 bases left in between. Germline assignment: CDR1 SGHVS and CDR2 FNYEAQ. The CDR3 has 16 residues. The CDR3 is CASSLQIETSTDTQYF. The CDR3 DNA sequence: TGTGCCAGCAGCTTGCAGATAGAAACTAGCACAGATACGCAGTATTTT.

This chain links TRBV29-1 with TRBJ1-2; the D gene is possibly TRBD1 (5 bases). Germline-derived CDR1 and CDR2 are SQVTM and ANQGSEA. V dropped 5 bases and J dropped 4 bases, with 11 bases sitting between them. CDR3 size: 12 residues. CDR3 nucleotides: TGCAGCGTTACCGACGGGGGCTATGGCTACACCTTC. It specifies CSVTDGGYGYTF.

V gene TRBV28 combines with J gene TRBJ2-4; D gene uncertain. The CDR3 loop spans 17 amino acids. V lost 4 bases and J lost 0, with 16 bases in between. Germline V gene lookup returns CDR1 MDHEN and CDR2 SYDVKM. DNA of the CDR3: TGTGCCAGCAGTTCCCACGAGGATTACCTAGCCAAAAACATTCAGTACTTC. Amino acid sequence: CASSSHEDYLAKNIQYF.

V and J are TRBV4-1 and TRBJ1-1; 7 bases map to TRBD1. Unmatched junction bases numbered 7, after V lost 4 bases and J lost 2 bases. This CDR3 has 15 residues. Germline V gives CDR1 MGHRA, CDR2 YSYEKL. CDR3: CASSPTGDINTEAFF. DNA of the CDR3: TGCGCCAGCAGCCCAACAGGGGATATTAACACTGAAGCTTTCTTT.

V and J are TRBV6-2 or TRBV6-3 and TRBJ1-4, with D hard to call. The CDR3 is 14 amino acids. From germline, CDR1 is MNHEY and CDR2 SVGEGT. Trimming shortened V by 6 bases and J by 5 bases, and 13 bases separated the two germline ends. CDR3 amino acids: CASSAGLRNEKLFF. In DNA form, the CDR3 reads TGTGCCAGCAGCGCCGGGCTGCGAAATGAAAAACTGTTTTTT.

This clonotype has a count of ten or more. The chain combines TRBV4-2 with TRBJ1-2; tentative D call: TRBD1 (5 bases). CDR3 length: 11 amino acids. CDR1 LGHNA and CDR2 YNFKEQ come from the germline V gene. Trimming removed 4 bases at V and 8 bases at J, with 8 bases between. CDR3 bases: TGTGCCAGCAGCCCCGGGGCCGGCTACACCTTC. Its protein is CASSPGAGYTF.

This clonotype was seen at least ten times. The V and J genes are TRBV29-1 and TRBJ1-2; TRBD1 might be the D (6 bases). V lost 7 bases to trimming and J lost 2 bases, with 11 bases between them. The germline V gene encodes CDR1 SQVTM and CDR2 ANQGSEA. This CDR3 is built from 12 residues. The CDR3 here is CSGRQENYGYTF. The CDR3 DNA reads as TGCAGCGGCCGACAGGAGAACTATGGCTACACCTTC.

The chain carries TRBV5-6 and TRBJ2-2; 10 bases map to TRBD1. CDR1 is SGHDT and CDR2 is YYEEEE in the germline V gene. The CDR3 is 17 residues long. Trimming took 4 bases from V and 1 from J; bases not matched to a gene: 7. The CDR3 region is CASSLEGTGENTGELFF. The CDR3, as DNA: TGTGCCAGCAGCCTGGAGGGGACAGGGGAGAACACCGGGGAGCTGTTTTTT.

This clonotype has a count of ten or more. This chain connects TRBV7-6 to TRBJ2-5; D not certain. The germline V and J ends were trimmed by 1 base and 1 base, with 7 bases remaining between them. Germline CDR1 and CDR2: SGHVS and FNYEAQ. This CDR3 is 14 amino acids long. The CDR3 DNA sequence: TGTGCCAGCAGCTTAGAACGGACCCAAGAGACCCAGTACTTC. Translating it yields CASSLERTQETQYF.